The text below deals with one T cell receptor beta chain. Authors' methods: Amplification of reference gene primers provided the estimated nucleated cell counts. Using immunoSEQ multiplex PCR, the repertoire was profiled, and TCRdb retains in-frame clones only, with some absent. D and trimming come from the DNA, and the V and J calls and clone size come from that table. This table holds roughly 190,000 clones, around four fifths found once. The data originate from a study of blood T cell repertoires in COVID-19. Across the study: Acute and convalescent COVID-19 specimens originated in the United States, Italy and Spain. In each case, the material was cDNA or gDNA derived from T cells, B-cell-depleted T cells, or PBMCs.

With 2 bases removed from V and 4 bases from J, the gap between germline ends came to 11 bases. The length of the CDR3 is 14 residues. Germline V lookup: CDR1 MNHEY, CDR2 SVGEGT. Sequencing was carried out using peripheral blood. The gene calls are TRBV6-2 or TRBV6-3 and TRBJ1-1; no definite D call. The source is a man in his fifties with active or convalescent COVID-19. CDR3 sequence: CASSYPQSGTEAFF. CDR3 nucleotides: TGTGCCAGCAGTTACCCTCAGTCGGGCACTGAAGCTTTCTTT.